These T cell receptor beta chains were read from a single sample in a study of CD8 T cells in Susac syndrome. TCRdb re-called the immunoSEQ multiplex PCR reads through MiXCR, storing one row per CDR3 protein. The sample holds 350,000 to 550,000 distinct CDR3 sequences, approximately 85% seen once. Material: CD8+ T cells from PBMCs. The source of these receptors is a human donor with multiple sclerosis. Both conserved end residues are part of each CDR3. D genes are given only for firm matches. For some rows the clone size is stated as once, few or many, or as a class when expanded; others skip it.

d_call	v_call	j_call	clone_size	cdr3_nt	cdr3_aa
.	TRBV6-1	TRBJ2-7	.	TGTGCCAGCATGCTACACAAAACGGACAGTATTTCTCGCGAGCAGTACTTC	CASMLHKTDSISREQYF
.	TRBV27	TRBJ1-2	few	TGTGCCAGCAGTCCGACAAGCCCCTATGGCTACACCTTC	CASSPTSPYGYTF
.	TRBV25-1	TRBJ2-7	few	TGTGCCAGCAGTGACTGGGACGCCTACGAGCAGTACTTC	CASSDWDAYEQYF
TRBD2	TRBV7-2	TRBJ2-3	.	TGTGCCAGCAGCTTGTCTCGGGACTACGCAGATACGCAGTATTTT	CASSLSRDYADTQYF
.	TRBV6-6	TRBJ2-3	.	TGTGCCAGCAGTTACAGTCTCACAGATACGCAGTATTTT	CASSYSLTDTQYF
TRBD1	TRBV6-1	TRBJ1-6	few	TGTGCCAGCAGTGCCCGGGACAGCTATAATTCACCCCTCCACTTT	CASSARDSYNSPLHF
.	TRBV7-9	TRBJ2-1	.	TGTGCCACCTCTGATCTTTCCAATGAGCAGTTCTTC	CATSDLSNEQFF
.	TRBV7-9	TRBJ1-1	.	TGTGCCAGCAGCATGGGACGGTCGAACACTGAAGCTTTCTTT	CASSMGRSNTEAFF
.	TRBV27	TRBJ2-1	.	TGTGCCACCCTGAGTGGGGGAATGAGTGAGCAGTTCTTC	CATLSGGMSEQFF
TRBD1	TRBV20-1	TRBJ2-5	.	TGCAGTGCTAGAGATCAGGGCCGGACAGGGTATTCGGAGACCCAGTACTTC	CSARDQGRTGYSETQYF
.	TRBV15	TRBJ2-3	.	TGTGCCACCAGTGTTGGGAGCAGCACAGATACGCAGTATTTT	CATSVGSSTDTQYF
.	TRBV7-9	TRBJ2-5	once	TGTGCCAGCAGAACCGCGGGGAGCAGCCTGCAAGAGACCCAGTACTTC	CASRTAGSSLQETQYF
.	TRBV12-3/TRBV12-4	TRBJ2-3	.	TGTGCCAGCAGTTCTGTGGACAGAAGCACAGATACGCAGTATTTT	CASSSVDRSTDTQYF
TRBD1	TRBV12-3/TRBV12-4	TRBJ1-1	.	TGTGCCAGCAGTTTACTCACAGGGGGGAACACTGAAGCTTTCTTT	CASSLLTGGNTEAFF
.	TRBV30	TRBJ1-2	few	TGTGCCTGGAGTGCGGGACATTTCGGCTACACCTTC	CAWSAGHFGYTF
.	TRBV27	TRBJ2-7	.	TGTGCCAGCAGTTTGCGGTCCTTTGACGAGCAGTACTTC	CASSLRSFDEQYF
.	TRBV28	TRBJ2-5	.	TGTGCCAGCAGTTTAGTAGGGCAGCAAGAGACCCAGTACTTC	CASSLVGQQETQYF
TRBD1	TRBV7-9	TRBJ2-7	.	TGTGCCAGCAGCCACGGACAGGTGAGCTCCTACGAGCAGTACTTC	CASSHGQVSSYEQYF
.	TRBV9	TRBJ2-1	few	TGTGCCAGCAGCCTAGCGCAATACTCCTACAATGAGCAGTTCTTC	CASSLAQYSYNEQFF
TRBD1	TRBV28	TRBJ1-1	.	TGTGCCAGCACCATGAGGGGGCTGTACCCTGAAGCTTTCTTT	CASTMRGLYPEAFF
TRBD1	TRBV2	TRBJ2-7	.	TGTGCCAGCAGTGAATCCTTTAGTAGGACAGGGGGTGGCTACGAGCAGTACTTC	CASSESFSRTGGGYEQYF
.	TRBV5-1	TRBJ2-7	.	TGCGCCAGCAGCTTAAGGATGTCCTACGAGCAGTACTTC	CASSLRMSYEQYF
TRBD1	TRBV10-3	TRBJ2-7	.	TGTGCCATCTCCTCCCCGGGACAGAGCTCCTACGAGCAGTACTTC	CAISSPGQSSYEQYF
.	TRBV12-3/TRBV12-4	TRBJ1-1	.	TGTGCCAGCAGTCCCCTCGTTTGGGGTCGGGACACTGAAGCTTTCTTT	CASSPLVWGRDTEAFF
.	TRBV30	TRBJ2-1	.	TGTGCCTGGAGCGATCATACAGGGTGGGACTACAATGAGCAGTTCTTC	CAWSDHTGWDYNEQFF
TRBD2	TRBV12-3/TRBV12-4	TRBJ2-5	.	TGTGCCAGCAGTTTAGCCAGCGGGGGGGAGGAGACCCAGTACTTC	CASSLASGGEETQYF
.	TRBV7-9	TRBJ1-1	.	TGTGCCAGCAGCTTAGTGGAGATGAACACTGAAGCTTTCTTT	CASSLVEMNTEAFF
TRBD1	TRBV20-1	TRBJ1-2	.	TGCAGTGCTAGTGGGGAGGGACAGGGACTTAATGGCTACACCTTC	CSASGEGQGLNGYTF
.	TRBV4-1	TRBJ1-1	.	TGCGCCAGCAGCCAAAAAGCCTCAGGAGTGGGTACTGAAGCTTTCTTT	CASSQKASGVGTEAFF
.	TRBV19	TRBJ1-1	.	TGTGCCAGTATAGGGTGGGCGATGAACATTGAAGCTTTCTTT	CASIGWAMNIEAFF
TRBD1	TRBV20-1	TRBJ1-2	.	TGCAGTGCCCTGGACAGGGGGCACGATGGCTACACCTTC	CSALDRGHDGYTF
TRBD1	TRBV30	TRBJ1-1	once	TGTGCCTGGAACCGAGGACAGGGAACGGGTGAAGCTTTCTTT	CAWNRGQGTGEAFF
.	TRBV7-9	TRBJ2-5	.	TGTGCCAGCAGCTTAGTCTCCAGCCAAGAGACCCAGTACTTC	CASSLVSSQETQYF
TRBD2	TRBV25-1	TRBJ2-3	.	TGTGCCAGCAGTCCGCTAGCGGGAGTGGTAGATACGCAGTATTTT	CASSPLAGVVDTQYF
TRBD2	TRBV12-3/TRBV12-4	TRBJ2-3	.	TGTGCCAGCAGTTTATTAGCGGGAGTAGTAGATACGCAGTATTTT	CASSLLAGVVDTQYF
.	TRBV4-2	TRBJ2-6	few	TGTGCCAGCAGCCAAGATACGCCGGCTGGGGCCAACGTCCTGACTTTC	CASSQDTPAGANVLTF
TRBD2	TRBV6-1	TRBJ2-1	once	TGTGCCAGCAGTGAAACACTAGCGGGAGGGCGGAGCTCCTACAATGAGCAGTTCTTC	CASSETLAGGRSSYNEQFF
.	TRBV30	TRBJ1-5	.	TGTGCCTGGAGTGATCCCAGGGTACACGCTCAGCCCCAGCATTTT	CAWSDPRVHAQPQHF
.	TRBV6-5	TRBJ1-2	.	TGTGCCAGCAGAACTTCGGGGGCTGGCTATGGCTACACCTTC	CASRTSGAGYGYTF
TRBD1	TRBV5-1	TRBJ2-1	.	TGCGCCAGCAGCGATCCGGGACAGGGATACAATGAGCAGTTCTTC	CASSDPGQGYNEQFF
.	TRBV12-3/TRBV12-4	TRBJ2-1	.	TGTGCCAGCAGTGACCAAAATTCTATGAATGAGCAGTTCTTC	CASSDQNSMNEQFF
.	TRBV24-1	TRBJ2-1	.	TGTGCCACCAGTGATCAGTTGGGGGGTAACAATGAGCAGTTCTTC	CATSDQLGGNNEQFF
TRBD1	TRBV4-1	TRBJ2-2	.	TGCGCCAGCAGGGAGGCGGGACAGGGCCCCGGCGGGGAGCTGTTTTTT	CASREAGQGPGGELFF
TRBD1	TRBV2	TRBJ1-2	.	TGTGCCAGCAGACGTCCGTTTCCGGGACAGGGAGATGGCTACACCTTC	CASRRPFPGQGDGYTF
.	TRBV7-9	TRBJ2-2	.	TGTGCCAGCAGCTTACCCCCTAGCACGGCGAGGGCCGGGGAGCTGTTTTTT	CASSLPPSTARAGELFF
.	TRBV14	TRBJ2-7	.	TGTGCCAGCAGCCCACGGGGGTGGACCTACGAGCAGTACTTC	CASSPRGWTYEQYF
TRBD2	TRBV2	TRBJ2-7	.	TGTGCCAGCAGTGCGCTTGCGGGAGCCAACGAGCAGTACTTC	CASSALAGANEQYF
.	TRBV12-3/TRBV12-4	TRBJ2-2	.	TGTGCCAGCAGTTTTGTGGGGAGTTTCATCACCGGGGAGCTGTTTTTT	CASSFVGSFITGELFF
.	TRBV7-2	TRBJ2-2	.	TGTGCCAGCAGCTTAGTTGGGTCCGGGGAGCTGTTTTTT	CASSLVGSGELFF
TRBD2	TRBV3-1	TRBJ2-2	.	TGTGCCACCGCCATAGCGGGACTCACCGGGGAGCTGTTTTTT	CATAIAGLTGELFF